This T cell receptor beta chain was retrieved from a study of blood T cells in healthy people across ages (dated by TCRdb to between 2014 and 2017). Turning to the overall study: Template switching captured roughly one uniquely barcoded TCR beta cDNA molecule per two T cells in model experiments. Age-related changes in TCR beta repertoire diversity were measured in the study by deep sequencing normalized with unique cDNA molecular identifiers. Four age groups were formed from the donors: young (average approximately 16 years), middle-aged (around 40), aged (about 62) and long-lived (about 75). To avoid experimental bias, donors of different ages were spread randomly across the sequencing lanes. Two additional independent replicas of 1 million unique cDNA reads from the same blood draw were analyzed for two donors (one aged 18 to 30 and one aged 80 or older).

Preparation of the library involved 5' RACE. Reads for this sample came from an Illumina HiSeq 2500. A second PCR of roughly 6 to 12 cycles was run with a J-beta primer mix and a sample-barcoded 5' primer. Each TCR beta cDNA molecule received a unique molecular identifier from a template-switch 5' adaptor carrying 12 random nucleotides. Each sample yielded at least 3 million CDR3-containing paired-end reads. First-strand cDNA synthesis was performed from all RNA using the Mint cDNA synthesis kit, with priming by a TRBC-specific oligonucleotide. All cDNA was treated with uracil-DNA glycosylase and then went through a first 18-cycle PCR with the universal primers M1SS and BC2_uni_R. Per the original workflow: Normalization of each sample was performed by random selection of 1 million high-quality reads, each carrying a distinct molecular identifier. Reads with shared molecular identifiers were discarded instead of being binned into consensus sequences. CDR3 identification, clonotype clustering and error correction used MiTCR with a Q25 quality threshold and the strictest error-elimination algorithm. A nonparametric unseen species model with Euler transformation was used to estimate a lower bound on total TCR beta diversity. TCRdb reprocessed the public reads (quality trimming at Q25 with fastp, clone calling with MiXCR) and kept in-frame beta chains. Identical CDR3 protein sequences are pooled into one entry, listed with their most common genes and DNA. These V and J calls rely on TCRdb rather than the paper's analysis. Here the sample has roughly 1.5 million distinct CDR3 sequences; roughly 43% occur a single time. The top ten constitute just over 4% of the sample.

The investigation overall reported the following: Donor CMV infection status was unknown, potentially confounding age-related changes in expanded clonotypes. Compared with the aged group, the long-lived group had more naive CD4+ T cells, fewer expanded clones and increased TCR diversity, suggesting age selection. Bulk unsorted PBMC profiling prevented conclusive comparison of naive and antigen-experienced compartments. Observed TCR beta diversity per million T cells fell roughly linearly with age, and a significant reduction was already apparent by age roughly 41. A strong correlation was found between observed TCR beta diversity and the percentage of naive T cells measured by flow cytometry. Total diversity estimates from one million sequenced T cells were considered lower bounds and underestimates.

Trimming accounts for 3 bases at V and 4 bases at J, while the number of junction bases matched to no gene is 21. Measured from the cysteine to the phenylalanine, the CDR3 is 20 residues long. The entry retains the CDR3 DNA only, 60 bases that are in frame from base 1. Per the germline V gene, MDHEN is the CDR1 and SYDVKM is the CDR2. Systemically healthy Caucasian individuals from Russia, 39 in total and aged about 6 to 100 years, were included as donors. Each donor gave 8 to 10 milliliters of peripheral blood, drawn into EDTA-treated Vacutainer tubes. Ficoll-Paque density-gradient centrifugation was used to isolate PBMCs, with at least 6 million per sample. Total RNA was extracted from PBMCs with Trizol reagent, with at least 6 micrograms obtained per sample. The percentages of naive CD45RAhigh/CD27high T cells were determined by flow cytometry on a PBMC aliquot from every donor. Notes on this clonotype: It lacks a known antigen. No base-level quality is on record; no much larger clone is a single base apart.

What was sequenced was blood. The sequence is built from TRBV28 and TRBJ2-5, and TRBD1 aligns with 9 junction nucleotides. This TCR came from a woman in her late teens or twenties in good health. The CDR3 protein: CASSFSWGLTGQGQIETQYF. The bases read TGTGCCAGCAGTTTTTCATGGGGACTCACCGGACAGGGGCAGATAGAGACCCAGTACTTC.